This TCR beta chain was profiled in a study of spatial heterogeneity in lung cancer. This clonotype is large by share. TCRdb redid the calling of the 5' RACE reads with MiXCR, one entry per CDR3 protein. The table shows around 760 distinct CDR3 sequences, with 15% occurring only once. The CDR3 is 15 amino acids. Germline V gene lookup returns CDR1 SNHLY and CDR2 FYNNEI. Germline trimming cut 4 bases from V and 2 bases from J; bases unmatched to any gene: 5. Time point of the sample: sample taken at primary tumor resection. Material for sequencing was whole RNA from tumor, nontumor lung or frozen PBMC, left unsorted.

The rearrangement uses TRBV2 and TRBJ2-3; 8 bases line up with TRBD1. This TCR derives from a male donor with early-stage non-small cell lung cancer. The input for sequencing was normal lung tissue next to the tumor, taken at surgery. CDR3 nucleotides: TGTGCCAGCAGTGCGGGACAGGCTTACACAGATACGCAGTATTTT. It is translated as CASSAGQAYTDTQYF.